This T cell receptor beta chain was found in a study of cytomegalovirus exposure and HLA in healthy donors. Germline CDR1 SGHRS, CDR2 YFSETQ. The V end lost 1 base, the J end lost 0 bases, and 16 bases lay between the germline ends. This CDR3 has 18 amino acids. Findings of the study overall: Listed as cytomegalovirus-associated were about 160 TCR beta chains. The tendency of first-cohort TCR clusters to co-occur in the 120 or so validation repertoires was the finding of a later analysis. Usually a TCR sequence was rare, but some public TCRs were found in many donors.

On this clone: The antigen remains undetermined.

Profiling relied on immunoSEQ multiplex PCR, and the TCRdb table lists in-frame clones only, not all of them. In the table there are about 98,000 clones, approximately 94% of which are singletons. J is TRBJ2-2 and V is TRBV5-1; weak D call: TRBD2 (7 bases). Sequenced: PBMCs. The sequence was obtained from a woman between 18 and 29 years old in good health and CMV-seronegative. Written as DNA, the CDR3 is TGCGCCAGCAGCTTGCACCCCACGGGGGGCTCGAACACCGGGGAGCTGTTTTTT. Amino acids: CASSLHPTGGSNTGELFF.